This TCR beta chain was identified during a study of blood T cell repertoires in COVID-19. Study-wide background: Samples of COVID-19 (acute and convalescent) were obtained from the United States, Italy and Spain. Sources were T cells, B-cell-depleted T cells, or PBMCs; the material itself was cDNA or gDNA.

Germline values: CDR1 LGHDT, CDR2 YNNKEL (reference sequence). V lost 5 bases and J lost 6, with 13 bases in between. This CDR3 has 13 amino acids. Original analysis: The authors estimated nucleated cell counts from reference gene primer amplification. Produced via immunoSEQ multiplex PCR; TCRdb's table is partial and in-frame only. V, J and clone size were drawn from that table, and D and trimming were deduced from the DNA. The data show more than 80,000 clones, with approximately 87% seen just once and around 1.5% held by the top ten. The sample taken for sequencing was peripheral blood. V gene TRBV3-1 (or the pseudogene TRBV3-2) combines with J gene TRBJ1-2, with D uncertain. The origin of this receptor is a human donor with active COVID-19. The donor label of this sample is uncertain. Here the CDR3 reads CASSLRRGNGYTF. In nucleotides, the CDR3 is TGTGCCAGCAGCTTAAGGAGAGGGAATGGCTACACCTTC.